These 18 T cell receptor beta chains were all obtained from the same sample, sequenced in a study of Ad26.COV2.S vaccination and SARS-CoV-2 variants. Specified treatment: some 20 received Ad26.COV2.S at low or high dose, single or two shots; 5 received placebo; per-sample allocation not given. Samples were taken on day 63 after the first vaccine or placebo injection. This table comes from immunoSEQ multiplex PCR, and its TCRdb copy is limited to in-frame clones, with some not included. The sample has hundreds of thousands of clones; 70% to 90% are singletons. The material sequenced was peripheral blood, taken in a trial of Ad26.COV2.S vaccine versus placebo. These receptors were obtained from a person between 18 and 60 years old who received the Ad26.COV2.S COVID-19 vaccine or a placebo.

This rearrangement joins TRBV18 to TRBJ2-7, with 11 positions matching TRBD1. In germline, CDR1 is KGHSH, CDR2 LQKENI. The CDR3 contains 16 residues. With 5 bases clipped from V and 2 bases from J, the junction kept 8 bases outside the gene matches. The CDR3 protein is CASSSLWDRGAYEQYF. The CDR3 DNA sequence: TGTGCCAGCTCAAGTTTATGGGACAGGGGGGCCTACGAGCAGTACTTC.

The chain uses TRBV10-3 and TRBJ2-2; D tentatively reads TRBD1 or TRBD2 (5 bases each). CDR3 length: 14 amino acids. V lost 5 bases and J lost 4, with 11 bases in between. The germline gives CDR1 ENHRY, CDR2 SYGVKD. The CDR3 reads CAISRDPFTGELFF. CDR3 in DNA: TGTGCCATCAGTCGGGACCCCTTCACCGGGGAGCTGTTTTTT.

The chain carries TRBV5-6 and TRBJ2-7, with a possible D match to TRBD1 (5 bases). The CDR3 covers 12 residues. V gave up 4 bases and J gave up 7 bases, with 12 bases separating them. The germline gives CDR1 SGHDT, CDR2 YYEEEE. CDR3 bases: TGTGCCAGCAGCCCCAGGGCTAGAGAGCAGTACTTC. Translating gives CASSPRAREQYF.

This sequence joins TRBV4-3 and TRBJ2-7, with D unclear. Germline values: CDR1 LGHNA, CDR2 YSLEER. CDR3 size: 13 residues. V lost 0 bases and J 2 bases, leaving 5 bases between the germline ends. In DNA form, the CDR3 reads TGCGCCAGCAGCCAAGATCGAACCTACGAGCAGTACTTC. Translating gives CASSQDRTYEQYF.

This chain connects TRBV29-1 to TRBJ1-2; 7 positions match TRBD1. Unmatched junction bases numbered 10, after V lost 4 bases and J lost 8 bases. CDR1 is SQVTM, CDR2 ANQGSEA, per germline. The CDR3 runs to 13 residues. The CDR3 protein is CSVVEGAQGGYTF. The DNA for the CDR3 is TGCAGCGTTGTGGAGGGGGCGCAGGGGGGCTACACCTTC.

CDR3 protein: CASSLGSGGGRELFF. The CDR3 nucleotides are TGTGCCAGCAGCTTAGGTAGCGGGGGAGGCCGGGAGCTGTTTTTT. The chain carries TRBV7-3 and TRBJ2-2, with 9 nucleotides matching TRBD2. The junction had 7 bases not matched to a gene; V was cut back by 2 bases and J by 9 bases. The CDR3 loop spans 15 amino acids. Per the germline V gene, CDR1 is SGHTA and CDR2 is FQGTGA.

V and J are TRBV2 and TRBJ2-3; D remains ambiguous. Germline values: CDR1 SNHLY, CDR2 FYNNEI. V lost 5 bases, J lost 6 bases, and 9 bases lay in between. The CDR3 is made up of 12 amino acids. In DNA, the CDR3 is TGTGCCAGCAGTAGCCCTATGGATACGCAGTATTTT. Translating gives CASSSPMDTQYF.

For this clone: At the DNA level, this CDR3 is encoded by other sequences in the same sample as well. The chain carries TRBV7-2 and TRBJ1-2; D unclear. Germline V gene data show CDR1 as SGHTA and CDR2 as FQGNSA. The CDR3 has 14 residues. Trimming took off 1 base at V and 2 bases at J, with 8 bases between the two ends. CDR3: CASSLDPGNYGYTF. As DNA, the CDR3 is TGTGCCAGCAGCTTAGACCCCGGGAACTATGGCTACACCTTC. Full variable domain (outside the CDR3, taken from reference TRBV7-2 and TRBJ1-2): GAGVSQSPSNKVTEKGKDVELRCDPISGHTALYWYRQSLGQGLEFLIYFQGNSAPDKSGLPSDRFSAERTGGSVSTLTIQRTQQEDSAVYLCASSLDPGNYGYTFGSGTRLTVV.

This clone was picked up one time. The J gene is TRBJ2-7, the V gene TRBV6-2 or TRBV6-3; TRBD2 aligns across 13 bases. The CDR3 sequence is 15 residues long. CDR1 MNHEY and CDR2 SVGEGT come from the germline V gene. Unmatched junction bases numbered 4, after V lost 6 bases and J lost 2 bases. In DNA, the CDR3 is TGTGCCAGCAGCTCGGGACTAGCGGGGACCTACGAGCAGTACTTC. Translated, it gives CASSSGLAGTYEQYF.

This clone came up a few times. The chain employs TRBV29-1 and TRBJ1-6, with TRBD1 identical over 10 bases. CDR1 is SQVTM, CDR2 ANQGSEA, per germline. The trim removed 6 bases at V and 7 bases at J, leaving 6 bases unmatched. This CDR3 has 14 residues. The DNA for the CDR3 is TGCAGCGTGAGGGACAGGGGATCAAATTCACCCCTCCACTTT. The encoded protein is CSVRDRGSNSPLHF. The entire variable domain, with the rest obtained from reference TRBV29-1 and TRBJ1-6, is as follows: SAVISQKPSRDICQRGTSLTIQCQVDSQVTMMFWYRQQPGQSLTLIATANQGSEATYESGFVIDKFPISRPNLTFSTLTVSNMSPEDSSIYLCSVRDRGSNSPLHFGNGTRLTVT.

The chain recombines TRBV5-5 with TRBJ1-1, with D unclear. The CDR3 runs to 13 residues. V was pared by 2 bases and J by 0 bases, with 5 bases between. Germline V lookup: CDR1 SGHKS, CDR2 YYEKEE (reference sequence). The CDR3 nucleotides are TGTGCCAGCAGCTTTCAGATGAACACTGAAGCTTTCTTT. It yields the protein CASSFQMNTEAFF.

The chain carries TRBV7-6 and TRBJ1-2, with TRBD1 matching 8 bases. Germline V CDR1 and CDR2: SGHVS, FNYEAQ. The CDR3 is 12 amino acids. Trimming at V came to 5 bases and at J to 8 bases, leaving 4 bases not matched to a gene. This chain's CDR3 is CASSLTGEGYTF. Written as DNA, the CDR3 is TGTGCCAGCAGCCTGACAGGGGAGGGCTACACCTTC.

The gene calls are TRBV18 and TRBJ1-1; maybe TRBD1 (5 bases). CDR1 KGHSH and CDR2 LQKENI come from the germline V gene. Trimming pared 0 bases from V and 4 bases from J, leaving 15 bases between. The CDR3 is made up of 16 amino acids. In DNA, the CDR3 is TGTGCCAGCTCACCACCGGGGACTGCGGGGTCCACTGAAGCTTTCTTT. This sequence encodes CASSPPGTAGSTEAFF.

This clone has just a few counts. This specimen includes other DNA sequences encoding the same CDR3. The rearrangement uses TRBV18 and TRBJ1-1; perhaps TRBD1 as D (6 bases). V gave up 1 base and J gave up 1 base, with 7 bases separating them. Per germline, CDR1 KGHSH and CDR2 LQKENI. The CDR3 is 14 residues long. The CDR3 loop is CASSPQGQNTEAFF. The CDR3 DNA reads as TGTGCCAGCTCACCACAGGGACAGAACACTGAAGCTTTCTTT.

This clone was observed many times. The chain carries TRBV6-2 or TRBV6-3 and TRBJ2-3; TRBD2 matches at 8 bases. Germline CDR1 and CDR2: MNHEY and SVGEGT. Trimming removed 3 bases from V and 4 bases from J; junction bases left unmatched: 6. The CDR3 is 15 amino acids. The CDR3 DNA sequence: TGTGCCAGCAGTTATTCGAGCGGGGGCTCAGATACGCAGTATTTT. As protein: CASSYSSGGSDTQYF.

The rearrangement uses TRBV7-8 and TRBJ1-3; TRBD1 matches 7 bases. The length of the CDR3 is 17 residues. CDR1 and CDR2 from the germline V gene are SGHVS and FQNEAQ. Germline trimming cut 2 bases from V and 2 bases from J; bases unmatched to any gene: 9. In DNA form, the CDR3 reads TGTGCCAGCAGCTTAAGACGACAGGGACGTACTGGAAACACCATATATTTT. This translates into CASSLRRQGRTGNTIYF.

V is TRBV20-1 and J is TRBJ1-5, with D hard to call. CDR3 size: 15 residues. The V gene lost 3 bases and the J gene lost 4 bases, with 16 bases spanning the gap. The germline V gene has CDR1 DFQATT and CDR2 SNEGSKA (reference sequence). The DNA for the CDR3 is TGCAGTGCTAGTGAAAGGCTCTCTGTAAATCAGCCCCAGCATTTT. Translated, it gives CSASERLSVNQPQHF.

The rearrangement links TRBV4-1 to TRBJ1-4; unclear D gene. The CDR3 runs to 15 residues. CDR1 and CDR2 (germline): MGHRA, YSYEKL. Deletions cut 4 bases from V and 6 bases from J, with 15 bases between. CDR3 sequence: CASSLYGSSDEKLFF. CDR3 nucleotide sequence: TGCGCCAGCAGCCTCTATGGGAGCTCAGATGAAAAACTGTTTTTT.